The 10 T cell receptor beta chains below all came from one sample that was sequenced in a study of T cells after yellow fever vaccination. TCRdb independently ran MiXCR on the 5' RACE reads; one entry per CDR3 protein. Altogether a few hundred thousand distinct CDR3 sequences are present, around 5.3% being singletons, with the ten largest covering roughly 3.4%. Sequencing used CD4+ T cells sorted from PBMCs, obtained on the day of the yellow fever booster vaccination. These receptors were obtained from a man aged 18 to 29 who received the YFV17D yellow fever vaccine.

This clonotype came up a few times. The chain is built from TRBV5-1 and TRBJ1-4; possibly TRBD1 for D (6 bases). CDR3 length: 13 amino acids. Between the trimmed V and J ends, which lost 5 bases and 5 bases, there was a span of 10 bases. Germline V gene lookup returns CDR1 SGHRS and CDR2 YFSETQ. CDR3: CASSEGQNEKLFF. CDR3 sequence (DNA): TGCGCCAGCAGTGAAGGACAGAATGAAAAACTGTTTTTT. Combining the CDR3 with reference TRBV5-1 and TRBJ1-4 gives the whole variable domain KAGVTQTPRYLIKTRGQQVTLSCSPISGHRSVSWYQQTPGQGLQFLFEYFSETQRNKGNFPGRFSGRQFSNSRSEMNVSTLELGDSALYLCASSEGQNEKLFFGSGTQLSVL.

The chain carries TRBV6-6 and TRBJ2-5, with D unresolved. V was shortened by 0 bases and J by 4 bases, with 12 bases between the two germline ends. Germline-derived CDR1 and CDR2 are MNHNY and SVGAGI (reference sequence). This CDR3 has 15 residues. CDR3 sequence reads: CASSYSLGSGETQYF. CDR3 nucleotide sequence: TGTGCCAGCAGTTACTCCTTAGGGTCTGGAGAGACCCAGTACTTC.

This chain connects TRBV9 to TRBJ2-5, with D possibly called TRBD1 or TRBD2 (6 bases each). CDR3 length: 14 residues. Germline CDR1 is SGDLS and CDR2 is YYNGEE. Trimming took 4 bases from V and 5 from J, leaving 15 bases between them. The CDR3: CASSPRGGPETQYF. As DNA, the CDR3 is TGTGCCAGCAGCCCTCGAGGGGGGCCGGAGACCCAGTACTTC.

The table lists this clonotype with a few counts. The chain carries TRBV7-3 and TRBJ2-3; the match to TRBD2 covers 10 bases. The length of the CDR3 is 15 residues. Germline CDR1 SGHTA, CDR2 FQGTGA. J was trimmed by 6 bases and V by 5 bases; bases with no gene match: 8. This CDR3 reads CASSHRGSGGDTQYF. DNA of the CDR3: TGTGCCAGCAGCCATCGGGGTAGCGGGGGGGATACGCAGTATTTT.

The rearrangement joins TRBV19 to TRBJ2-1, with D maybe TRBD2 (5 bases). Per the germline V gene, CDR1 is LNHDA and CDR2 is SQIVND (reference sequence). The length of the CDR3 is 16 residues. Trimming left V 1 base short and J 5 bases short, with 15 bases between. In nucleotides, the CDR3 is TGTGCCAGTAGTATAGCCCGCAGTTACGGGAACAATGAGCAGTTCTTC. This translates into CASSIARSYGNNEQFF.

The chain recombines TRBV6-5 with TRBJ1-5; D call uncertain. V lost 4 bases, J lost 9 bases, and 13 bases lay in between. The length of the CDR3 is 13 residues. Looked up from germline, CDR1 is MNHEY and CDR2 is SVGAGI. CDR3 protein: CASSSSERGPQHF. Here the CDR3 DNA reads TGTGCCAGCAGTTCCAGCGAGAGAGGGCCCCAGCATTTT.

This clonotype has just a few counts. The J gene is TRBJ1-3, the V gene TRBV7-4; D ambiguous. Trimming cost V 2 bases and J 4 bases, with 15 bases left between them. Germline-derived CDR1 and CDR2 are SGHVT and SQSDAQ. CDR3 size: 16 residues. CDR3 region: CASSLFPAFSGNTIYF. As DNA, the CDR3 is TGTGCCAGCAGCTTATTTCCCGCCTTCTCGGGAAACACCATATATTTT.

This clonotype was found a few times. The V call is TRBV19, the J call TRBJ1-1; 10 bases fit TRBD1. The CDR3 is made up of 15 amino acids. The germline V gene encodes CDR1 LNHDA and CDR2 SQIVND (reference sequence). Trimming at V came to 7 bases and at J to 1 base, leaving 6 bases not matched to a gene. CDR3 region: CASTRTGGSNTEAFF. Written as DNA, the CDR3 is TGTGCCAGTACTAGGACAGGGGGTTCGAACACTGAAGCTTTCTTT.

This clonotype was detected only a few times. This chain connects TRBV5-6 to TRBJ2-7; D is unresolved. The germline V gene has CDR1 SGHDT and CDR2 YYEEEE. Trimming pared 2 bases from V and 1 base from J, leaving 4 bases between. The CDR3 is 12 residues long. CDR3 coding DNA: TGTGCCAGCAGCTTCTTTTCCTACGAGCAGTACTTC. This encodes CASSFFSYEQYF.

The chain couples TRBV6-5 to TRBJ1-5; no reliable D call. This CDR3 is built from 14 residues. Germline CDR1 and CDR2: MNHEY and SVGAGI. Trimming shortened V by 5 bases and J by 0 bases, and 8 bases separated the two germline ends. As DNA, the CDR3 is TGTGCCAGCAGTGGCACACGTAGCAATCAGCCCCAGCATTTT. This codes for CASSGTRSNQPQHF.